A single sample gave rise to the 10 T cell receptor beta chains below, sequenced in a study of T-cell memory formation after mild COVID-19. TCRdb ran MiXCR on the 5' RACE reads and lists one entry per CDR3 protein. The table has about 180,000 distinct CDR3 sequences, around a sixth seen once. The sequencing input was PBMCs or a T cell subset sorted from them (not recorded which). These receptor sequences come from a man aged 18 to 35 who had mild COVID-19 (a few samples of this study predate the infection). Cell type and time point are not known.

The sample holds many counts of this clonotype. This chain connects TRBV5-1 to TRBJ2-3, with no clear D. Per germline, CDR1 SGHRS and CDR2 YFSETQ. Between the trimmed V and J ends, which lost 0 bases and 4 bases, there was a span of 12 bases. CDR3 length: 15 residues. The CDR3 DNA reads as TGCGCCAGCAGCTTGGGATCCAGGAGCGCAGATACGCAGTATTTT. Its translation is CASSLGSRSADTQYF. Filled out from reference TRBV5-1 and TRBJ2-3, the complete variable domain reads KAGVTQTPRYLIKTRGQQVTLSCSPISGHRSVSWYQQTPGQGLQFLFEYFSETQRNKGNFPGRFSGRQFSNSRSEMNVSTLELGDSALYLCASSLGSRSADTQYFGPGTRLTVL.

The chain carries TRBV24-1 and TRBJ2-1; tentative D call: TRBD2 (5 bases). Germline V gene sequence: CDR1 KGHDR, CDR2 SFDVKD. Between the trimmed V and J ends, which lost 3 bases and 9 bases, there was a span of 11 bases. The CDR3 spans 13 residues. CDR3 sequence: CATSDPSRGEQFF. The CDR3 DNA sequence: TGTGCCACCAGTGATCCCTCCCGGGGTGAGCAGTTCTTC.

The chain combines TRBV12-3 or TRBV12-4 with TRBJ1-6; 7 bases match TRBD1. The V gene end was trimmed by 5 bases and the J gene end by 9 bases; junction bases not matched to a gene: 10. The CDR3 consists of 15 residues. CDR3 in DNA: TGTGCCAGCAGTCAAGACAGGGCAACGGGTTCACCCCTCCACTTT. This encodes CASSQDRATGSPLHF.

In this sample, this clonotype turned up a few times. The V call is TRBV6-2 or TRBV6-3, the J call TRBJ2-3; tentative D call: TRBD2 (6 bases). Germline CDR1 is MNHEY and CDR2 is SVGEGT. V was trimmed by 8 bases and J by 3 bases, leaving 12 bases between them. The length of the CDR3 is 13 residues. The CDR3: CASLRGRTDTQYF. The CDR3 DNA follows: TGTGCCAGCCTACGGGGGAGGACAGATACGCAGTATTTT.

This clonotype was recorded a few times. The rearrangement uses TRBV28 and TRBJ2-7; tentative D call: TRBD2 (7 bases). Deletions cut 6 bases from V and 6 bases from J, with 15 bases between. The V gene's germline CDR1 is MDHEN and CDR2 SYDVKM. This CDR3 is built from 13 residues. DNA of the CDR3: TGTGCCAGCAGAACCCGGGGGGCTGGCGAGCAGTACGTC. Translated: CASRTRGAGEQYV.

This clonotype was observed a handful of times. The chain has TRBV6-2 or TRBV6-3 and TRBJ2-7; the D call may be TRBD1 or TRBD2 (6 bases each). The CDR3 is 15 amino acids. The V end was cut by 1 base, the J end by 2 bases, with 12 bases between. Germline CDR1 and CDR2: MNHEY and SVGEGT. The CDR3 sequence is CASSYWGASAYEQYF. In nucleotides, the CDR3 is TGTGCCAGCAGTTACTGGGGGGCTAGCGCCTACGAGCAGTACTTC.

In DNA, the CDR3 is TGTGCCAGCAGCGTAGTAGGGGAGCCTTACGGGACCCAGTACTTC. Residues: CASSVVGEPYGTQYF. The V and J genes are TRBV9 and TRBJ2-5; D is perhaps TRBD1 or TRBD2 (5 bases each). Trimming stripped 0 bases from V and 7 bases from J, with 16 bases between. Germline V CDR1 and CDR2: SGDLS, YYNGEE. The CDR3 runs to 15 residues. The full variable domain, with the rest looked up from reference TRBV9 and TRBJ2-5, is DSGVTQTPKHLITATGQRVTLRCSPRSGDLSVYWYQQSLDQGLQFLIQYYNGEERAKGNILERFSAQQFPDLHSELNLSSLELGDSALYFCASSVVGEPYGTQYFGPGTRLLVL.

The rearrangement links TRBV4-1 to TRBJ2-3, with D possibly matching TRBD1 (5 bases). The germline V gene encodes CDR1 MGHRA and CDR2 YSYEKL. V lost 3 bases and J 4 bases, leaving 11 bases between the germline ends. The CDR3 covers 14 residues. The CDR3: CASSQWTPADTQYF. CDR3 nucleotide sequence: TGCGCCAGCAGCCAGTGGACACCCGCAGATACGCAGTATTTT.

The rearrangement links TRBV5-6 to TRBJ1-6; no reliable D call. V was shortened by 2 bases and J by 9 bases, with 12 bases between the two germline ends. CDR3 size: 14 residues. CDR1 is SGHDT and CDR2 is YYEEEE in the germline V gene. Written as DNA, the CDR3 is TGTGCCAGCAGCTTAGGTCACGGCTTTTCACCCCTCCACTTT. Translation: CASSLGHGFSPLHF.

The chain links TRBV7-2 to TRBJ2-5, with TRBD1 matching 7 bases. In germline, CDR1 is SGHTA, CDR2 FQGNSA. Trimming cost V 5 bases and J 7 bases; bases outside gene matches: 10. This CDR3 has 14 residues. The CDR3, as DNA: TGTGCCAGCAGCCAGACAGGGCGCGTCGCGACCCAGTACTTC. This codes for CASSQTGRVATQYF. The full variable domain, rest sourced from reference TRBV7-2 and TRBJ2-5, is GAGVSQSPSNKVTEKGKDVELRCDPISGHTALYWYRQSLGQGLEFLIYFQGNSAPDKSGLPSDRFSAERTGGSVSTLTIQRTQQEDSAVYLCASSQTGRVATQYFGPGTRLLVL.